This T cell receptor (beta chain) was profiled in a study of shared clonotypes between healthy human individuals. Study in general: A couple of female and a few male donors aged 18 to 49 were enrolled. Study results and caveats: Expectations were that clonotype sharing among donors would be affected by sequencing depth.

The study enrolled healthy HIV-negative adults without recent acute infections or vaccinations as donors. A word on this clone: Its antigen is not identified.

Germline CDR1 is SGDLS and CDR2 is YYNGEE. The CDR3 spans 17 residues. Trimming left V 3 bases short and J 0 bases short, with 15 bases between. Genomic DNA belonging to each subset was distributed in equal measure over several immunoSEQ plates. Using immunoSEQ multiplex PCR, the repertoire was profiled, and TCRdb retains in-frame clones only, with some absent. This sample has approximately 500,000 clones, with roughly 80% found just once. This clonotype was obtained from a woman aged 35 to 49 in good health. Some clones in this sample may be carry-over from other donors' samples. Sequencing was carried out using PBMCs. V is TRBV9 and J is TRBJ2-2; D remains unclear. The CDR3 here is CASSGHRPDANTGELFF. The CDR3 DNA reads as TGTGCCAGCAGCGGCCATCGGCCAGACGCGAACACCGGGGAGCTGTTTTTT.